The rows below give T cell receptor beta chains drawn from one sample of a study of cytomegalovirus exposure and HLA in healthy donors. Libraries were prepared by immunoSEQ multiplex PCR; TCRdb keeps only in-frame clonotypes and omits some of them. Of about 98,000 clones listed, approximately 80% are singletons. Sequenced: PBMCs. The receptor source for this set is a female donor in good health and CMV-seropositive. CDR3s include the opening cysteine and the closing phenylalanine or tryptophan. The order of the fields is D gene, clone size, J gene, V gene, CDR3 protein, CDR3 DNA. D genes are given only for firm matches. Clone size is given for some rows only: seen once, a few or many times, or a class if the clone is expanded.

NA	NA	TRBJ1-2	TRBV28	CASSPLTGGYGYTF	TGTGCCAGCAGTCCCCTTACGGGGGGTTATGGCTACACCTTC
TRBD1	NA	TRBJ2-3	TRBV5-1	CASSKDRGWDTQYF	TGCGCCAGCAGCAAAGACAGGGGGTGGGATACGCAGTATTTT
TRBD2	NA	TRBJ2-7	TRBV9	CASSVGASGMNEQYF	TGTGCCAGCAGCGTAGGCGCTAGCGGGATGAACGAGCAGTACTTC
TRBD1	NA	TRBJ1-1	TRBV27	CASSPRTGQQGAFF	TGTGCCAGCAGTCCGAGGACAGGGCAACAGGGAGCTTTCTTT
NA	few	TRBJ2-7	TRBV15	CATSRDLTGQYF	TGTGCCACCAGCAGAGATCTGACAGGGCAGTACTTC
TRBD1	NA	TRBJ2-4	TRBV28	CASSPTTGGLDIQYF	TGTGCCAGCAGTCCAACGACAGGGGGCTTGGACATTCAGTACTTC
NA	NA	TRBJ1-2	TRBV11-2	CASSSRPLQAPNYGYTF	TGTGCCAGCAGCTCCCGCCCTCTACAGGCGCCAAACTATGGCTACACCTTC
NA	NA	TRBJ2-5	TRBV2	CASSGRGVGRETQYF	TGTGCCAGCAGTGGAAGGGGTGTGGGAAGAGAGACCCAGTACTTC
TRBD1	NA	TRBJ2-5	TRBV7-9	CASSLQGAGETQYF	TGTGCCAGCAGCTTACAGGGGGCGGGAGAGACCCAGTACTTC
TRBD2	NA	TRBJ2-5	TRBV28	CASSLGLAEIQETQYF	TGTGCCAGCAGTTTGGGACTAGCGGAGATACAAGAGACCCAGTACTTC
NA	NA	TRBJ2-1	TRBV12-2	CASRLAAGGGNEQFF	TGTGCAAGTCGCTTAGCCGCGGGGGGAGGGAATGAGCAGTTCTTC
NA	NA	TRBJ1-1	TRBV15	CATSTGRSMRAEAFF	TGTGCCACCAGCACCGGCCGGTCAATGCGGGCTGAAGCTTTCTTT
TRBD1	NA	TRBJ1-5	TRBV27	CASSLWGTGGGQPQHF	TGTGCCAGCAGTTTATGGGGGACAGGGGGGGGTCAGCCCCAGCATTTT
NA	once	TRBJ2-3	TRBV7-3	CASSLTAPSSTDTQYF	TGTGCCAGCAGCTTAACGGCTCCTTCTAGCACAGATACGCAGTATTTT
NA	NA	TRBJ2-3	TRBV9	CASSVASVGRSTDTQYF	TGTGCCAGCAGCGTAGCTTCGGTGGGCAGGAGCACAGATACGCAGTATTTT
TRBD2	NA	TRBJ2-3	TRBV27	CASSLGSGRPSTDTQYF	TGTGCCAGCAGTTTGGGTAGCGGGAGGCCCAGCACAGATACGCAGTATTTT
NA	NA	TRBJ1-1	TRBV5-1	CASTETGDTEAFF	TGCGCCAGCACCGAAACAGGAGACACTGAAGCTTTCTTT
NA	few	TRBJ2-6	TRBV7-9	CASSYGANSGANVLTF	TGTGCCAGCAGCTATGGGGCCAACTCTGGGGCCAACGTCCTGACTTTC
TRBD1	NA	TRBJ1-2	TRBV5-4	CASSLGTGLRGNYGYTF	TGTGCCAGCAGCCTCGGGACAGGTCTAAGGGGTAACTATGGCTACACCTTC
TRBD1	NA	TRBJ2-1	TRBV7-6	CASSYPGQESYNEQFF	TGTGCCAGCAGCTACCCCGGACAGGAGTCCTACAATGAGCAGTTCTTC
NA	NA	TRBJ1-3	TRBV28	CATRPTQGTGNTIYF	TGTGCAACAAGACCTACCCAGGGGACTGGAAACACCATATATTTT
TRBD1	NA	TRBJ2-7	TRBV29-1	CSALTGTEYEQYF	TGCAGCGCTTTAACCGGGACAGAGTACGAGCAGTACTTC
TRBD1	NA	TRBJ1-2	TRBV2	CASSGQGGAPYTF	TGTGCCAGCAGCGGACAGGGGGGCGCTCCCTACACCTTC
TRBD2	NA	TRBJ2-1	TRBV6-1	CASSALAGVTSEQFF	TGTGCCAGCAGTGCACTAGCGGGAGTAACGAGTGAGCAGTTCTTC
TRBD2	NA	TRBJ2-1	TRBV28	CASRDWGLAGEAYNEQFF	TGTGCCAGCAGGGACTGGGGATTAGCGGGAGAGGCCTACAATGAGCAGTTCTTC
TRBD2	NA	TRBJ2-1	TRBV10-1	CASSEFGRAYYNEQFF	TGCGCCAGCAGTGAGTTCGGGAGGGCATACTACAATGAGCAGTTCTTC
TRBD2	NA	TRBJ2-7	TRBV19	CASSMGLADYEQYF	TGTGCCAGTAGTATGGGACTAGCGGACTACGAGCAGTACTTC
NA	NA	TRBJ2-6	TRBV11-3	CASSLDHGAGANVLTF	TGTGCCAGCAGCTTAGATCACGGGGCTGGGGCCAACGTCCTGACTTTC
TRBD1	NA	TRBJ2-1	TRBV27	CASTGTGVNEQFF	TGTGCCAGCACCGGGACAGGGGTGAATGAGCAGTTCTTC
TRBD1	NA	TRBJ1-1	TRBV11-3	CASSSGQGAGTEAFF	TGTGCCAGCAGCTCCGGACAGGGGGCAGGCACTGAAGCTTTCTTT
TRBD1	NA	TRBJ2-2	TRBV19	CASSMGQGANTGELFF	TGTGCCAGTAGTATGGGACAGGGGGCGAACACCGGGGAGCTGTTTTTT